The rows below give T cell receptor beta chains drawn from one sample of a study of T cell responses to AZD1222 COVID-19 vaccine. Profiled with immunoSEQ multiplex PCR; TCRdb holds only in-frame clones, not every one. Of some 110,000 clones in the sample, roughly 88% were seen once. The input for sequencing was peripheral blood, taken on day 0 of AZD1222 vaccination. All receptors derive from an adult in good health. CDR3s include the opening cysteine and the closing phenylalanine or tryptophan. The D gene is left open where the match is weak. Clone size is given for some rows only: seen once, a few or many times, or a class if the clone is expanded.

J	V	size	D	DNA	CDR3
TRBJ2-7	TRBV7-8	NA	TRBD2	TGTGCCAGCAGCCTCCACGAGACTAGCGCCTACGAGCAGTACTTC	CASSLHETSAYEQYF
TRBJ2-2	TRBV12-5	NA	TRBD1	TGTGCTAGTGGTTTGGCCCGGGACAGGGGGCTATGGGACACCGGGGAGCTGTTTTTT	CASGLARDRGLWDTGELFF
TRBJ2-5	TRBV25-1	NA	NA	TGTGCCAGCAGTGACCTAGGTTCGGCGTCCGGAGGGACCCAGTACTTC	CASSDLGSASGGTQYF
TRBJ1-1	TRBV29-1	NA	TRBD1	TGCAGCGTGGATACAGGGGGCATTGGTGCTTTCTTT	CSVDTGGIGAFF
TRBJ1-2	TRBV5-5	NA	NA	TGTGCCAGCAGTCTAGGGGGAATCCCTAACTATGGCTACACCTTC	CASSLGGIPNYGYTF
TRBJ1-2	TRBV6-2/TRBV6-3	NA	NA	TGTGCCAGCAGTTACCGGGACAACTATGGCTACACCTTC	CASSYRDNYGYTF
TRBJ2-1	TRBV7-9	once	NA	TGTGCCAGCAGTACGGCATACAATGAGCAGTTCTTC	CASSTAYNEQFF
TRBJ1-1	TRBV28	NA	NA	TGTGCCAGCAGTTTAGTGAGGCTCGAAGCTTTCTTT	CASSLVRLEAFF
TRBJ2-7	TRBV3-1/TRBV3-2	NA	NA	TGTGCCAGCAGCCAAGAATTTAAGGAGTACGAGCAGTACTTC	CASSQEFKEYEQYF
TRBJ1-5	TRBV5-5	NA	NA	TGTGCCAGCAGCTTCGGGACTCCCACGGGCAATCAGCCCCAGCATTTT	CASSFGTPTGNQPQHF
TRBJ2-3	TRBV2	NA	NA	TGTGCCAGCACCCCTTTGGGGGCCGGCACAGATACGCAGTATTTT	CASTPLGAGTDTQYF
TRBJ1-1	TRBV11-2	NA	NA	TGTGCCAGCAGCTTCAGGGTACAGGGCACTGAAGCTTTCTTT	CASSFRVQGTEAFF
TRBJ2-3	TRBV7-9	NA	TRBD1	TGTGCCAGCAGCCCTCCGGGACAGGGGGCAGATACGCAGTATTTT	CASSPPGQGADTQYF
TRBJ2-6	TRBV29-1	NA	TRBD1	TGCAGCGTGGGACAGCCAACCAGCTCTGGGGCCAACGTCCTGACTTTC	CSVGQPTSSGANVLTF
TRBJ1-3	TRBV10-1	NA	TRBD1	TGCGCCAGCACCCCCGGGACAGCGAATGGTGGAAACACCATATATTTT	CASTPGTANGGNTIYF
TRBJ1-3	TRBV7-9	NA	NA	TGTGCCAGCGGAATGGGCCTCGATGCTGGAAACACCATATATTTT	CASGMGLDAGNTIYF
TRBJ2-2	TRBV7-2	NA	TRBD2	TGTGCCAGCAGCCCCGCCGGGACTAGCGACACCGGGGAGCTGTTTTTT	CASSPAGTSDTGELFF
TRBJ2-5	TRBV7-2	NA	TRBD2	TGTGCCAGCAGCCACGGGACTAGCGGTAAAGAGACCCAGTACTTC	CASSHGTSGKETQYF
TRBJ2-3	TRBV11-1	NA	TRBD2	TGTGCCAGCAGCTTAGGGAGCGGGGGGGCCACAGATACGCAGTATTTT	CASSLGSGGATDTQYF
TRBJ2-3	TRBV18	once	NA	TGTGCCAGCTCCCCCACGGAGAAGGCAGATACGCAGTATTTT	CASSPTEKADTQYF
TRBJ2-1	TRBV11-3	NA	TRBD2	TGTGCCAGCAGCGTTAGACTAGCGGGGGGTGGGAATGAGCAGTTCTTC	CASSVRLAGGGNEQFF
TRBJ1-2	TRBV7-9	NA	TRBD1	TGTGCCAGCAGCCAAGGGACAGACTATGGCTACACCTTC	CASSQGTDYGYTF
TRBJ1-1	TRBV3-1/TRBV3-2	NA	NA	TGTGCCAGCAGCCGACGGGGTCCACGGTCGAACACTGAAGCTTTCTTT	CASSRRGPRSNTEAFF
TRBJ2-1	TRBV7-2	NA	TRBD2	TGTGCCAGCAGCCTAGGACTAGCGCAATACAATGAGCAGTTCTTC	CASSLGLAQYNEQFF
TRBJ1-2	TRBV5-1	NA	NA	TGCGCCAGCAGCTCCCGACAGGCTAACTATGGCTACACCTTC	CASSSRQANYGYTF
TRBJ2-3	TRBV3-1/TRBV3-2	NA	NA	TGTGCCAGCAGCCCCGAGGGGGTTTGTGGGGGGCAATTAGATACGCAGTATTTT	CASSPEGVCGGQLDTQYF
TRBJ1-2	TRBV19	NA	NA	TGTGCCAGTAAGGGAAAGGGTAAACTCTATGGCTACACCTTC	CASKGKGKLYGYTF
TRBJ1-2	TRBV21-1	NA	NA	TGTGCCAGCAGCTCGGGAGGACAGGGGGGGGTGTGGTATGGCTACACCTTC	CASSSGGQGGVWYGYTF
TRBJ1-5	TRBV3-1/TRBV3-2	NA	NA	TGTGCCAGCAGCCAAGACGGCAGTAGCAATCAGCCCCAGCATTTT	CASSQDGSSNQPQHF
TRBJ1-2	TRBV12-3/TRBV12-4	NA	NA	TGTGCCAGCAGTCGACAGGCCGGCTATGGCTACACCTTC	CASSRQAGYGYTF
TRBJ1-4	TRBV4-2	NA	TRBD1	TGTGCCAGCAGCCGAGGACAGGGAAAAGAAAAACTGTTTTTT	CASSRGQGKEKLFF
TRBJ2-5	TRBV11-3	NA	NA	TGTGCCAGCAGCCCTCGAGAGAGGGAGACCCAGTACTTC	CASSPRERETQYF
TRBJ1-2	TRBV19	NA	NA	TGTGCCAGTAGTATAGTCTTTGGGGCGGCCGACTATGGCTACACCTTC	CASSIVFGAADYGYTF
TRBJ2-7	TRBV7-9	NA	NA	TGTGCCAGCAGCTTAGGTCGGGGAGCGGTATTC	CASSLGRGAVF
TRBJ1-3	TRBV5-1	once	NA	TGCGCCAGCAGCTTGGACGGGTCTGGAAACACCATATATTTT	CASSLDGSGNTIYF
TRBJ2-7	TRBV4-2	few	NA	TGTGCCAGCAGCCCTGGACTGGGGGACTACGAGCAGTACTTC	CASSPGLGDYEQYF
TRBJ2-3	TRBV19	NA	TRBD1	TGTGCCAGTAGTACCGGACAGGGGTCGATAGATACGCAGTATTTT	CASSTGQGSIDTQYF
TRBJ2-5	TRBV5-1	NA	TRBD1	TGCGCCAGCACTTCGACAGGGGGCGCTTCAGAGACCCAGTACTTC	CASTSTGGASETQYF
TRBJ1-1	TRBV6-5	NA	NA	TGTGCCAGCAGTTACTCCCCCGGGACTGAAGCTTTCTTT	CASSYSPGTEAFF
TRBJ1-1	TRBV5-1	NA	NA	TGCGCCAGCAACCTGGCGGTAGGGCTGAACACTGAAGCTTTCTTT	CASNLAVGLNTEAFF
TRBJ2-1	TRBV5-8	NA	NA	TGTGCCAGCAGCCGGGACTCCCAGGGCTCCTACAATGAGCAGTTCTTC	CASSRDSQGSYNEQFF
TRBJ2-5	TRBV5-1	NA	TRBD2	TGCGCCAGCAGTAGGGCGGGGGGAAGCCAAGAGACCCAGTACTTC	CASSRAGGSQETQYF
TRBJ1-4	TRBV2	few	NA	TGTGCCAGGGCCCAGGGTTCTGGTGAAAAACTGTTTTTT	CARAQGSGEKLFF
TRBJ1-5	TRBV6-5	NA	TRBD1	TGTGCCAGCAGTCCCGGGACAGGGAATCAGCCCCAGCATTTT	CASSPGTGNQPQHF
TRBJ1-5	TRBV27	NA	NA	TGTGCCAGCAGTTTACACAGGCGGGATCAGCCCCAGCATTTT	CASSLHRRDQPQHF
TRBJ2-7	TRBV12-3/TRBV12-4	NA	NA	TGTGCCAGCAGTTATGGATCGGACGAGCAGTACTTC	CASSYGSDEQYF
TRBJ1-2	TRBV2	NA	NA	TGTGCCAGCAGGGAGGGGACAAGCTACCATGGCTACACCTTC	CASREGTSYHGYTF
TRBJ2-6	TRBV4-1	NA	NA	TGCGCCAGCAGCCTAGCACAGGGTGGTGGGGCCAACGTCCTGACTTTC	CASSLAQGGGANVLTF
TRBJ1-5	TRBV5-6	NA	TRBD1	TGTGCCAGCAGCCCCACTATCAAGGACAGGGTGGATCAGCCCCAGCATTTT	CASSPTIKDRVDQPQHF
TRBJ1-4	TRBV2	NA	NA	TGTGCCAGCAGTAGACCCAATGAAAAACTGTTTTTT	CASSRPNEKLFF
TRBJ1-2	TRBV5-4	NA	NA	TGTGCCAGCAGCTCCTGGCGTAACTATGGCTACACCTTC	CASSSWRNYGYTF
TRBJ2-3	TRBV5-1	NA	TRBD1	TGCGCCAGCAGCTTGGCTGGGACAGGGGGCACAGATACGCAGTATTTT	CASSLAGTGGTDTQYF